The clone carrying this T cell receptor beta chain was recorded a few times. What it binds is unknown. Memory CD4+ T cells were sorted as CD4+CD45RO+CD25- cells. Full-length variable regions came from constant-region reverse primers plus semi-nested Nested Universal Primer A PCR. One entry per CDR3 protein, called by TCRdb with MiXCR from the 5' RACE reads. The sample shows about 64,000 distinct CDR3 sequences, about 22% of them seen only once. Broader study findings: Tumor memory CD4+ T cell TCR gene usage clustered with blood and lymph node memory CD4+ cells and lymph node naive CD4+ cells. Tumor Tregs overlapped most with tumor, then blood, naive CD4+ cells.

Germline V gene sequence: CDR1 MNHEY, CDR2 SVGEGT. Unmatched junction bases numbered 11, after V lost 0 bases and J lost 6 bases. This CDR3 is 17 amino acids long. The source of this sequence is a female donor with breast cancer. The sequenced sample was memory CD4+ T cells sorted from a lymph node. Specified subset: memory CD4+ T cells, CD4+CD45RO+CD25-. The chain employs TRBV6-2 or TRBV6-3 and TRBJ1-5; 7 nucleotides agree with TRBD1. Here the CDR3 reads CASSYSSTGRTGQPQHF. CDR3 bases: TGTGCCAGCAGTTACTCGTCGACAGGGAGAACAGGTCAGCCCCAGCATTTT.